This T cell receptor beta chain was observed in a study of T cell responses to AZD1222 COVID-19 vaccine. Study outcomes and limitations: Unmutated variant regions are reportedly targeted by nearly half of spike-specific TCRs. Seropositive AZD1222 recipients at baseline numbered only five or six.

Germline CDR1 is KGHSH and CDR2 is LQKENI. V lost 11 bases to trimming and J lost 0 bases, with 19 bases between them. This CDR3 is 15 amino acids long. Clones were read by immunoSEQ multiplex PCR, and TCRdb kept only the in-frame ones, dropping some. The data contain tens of thousands of clones, roughly nine tenths of them singletons. This clone was observed a single time. Its specificity is unknown. The rearrangement joins TRBV18 to TRBJ1-1; D gene uncertain. The TCR originated in an adult who received the AZD1222 COVID-19 vaccine. The source was peripheral blood, collected 28 days after the second AZD1222 dose. This chain's CDR3 is CAPWVHGNMNTEAFF. The CDR3 DNA reads as TGTGCCCCTTGGGTGCACGGAAATATGAACACTGAAGCTTTCTTT.